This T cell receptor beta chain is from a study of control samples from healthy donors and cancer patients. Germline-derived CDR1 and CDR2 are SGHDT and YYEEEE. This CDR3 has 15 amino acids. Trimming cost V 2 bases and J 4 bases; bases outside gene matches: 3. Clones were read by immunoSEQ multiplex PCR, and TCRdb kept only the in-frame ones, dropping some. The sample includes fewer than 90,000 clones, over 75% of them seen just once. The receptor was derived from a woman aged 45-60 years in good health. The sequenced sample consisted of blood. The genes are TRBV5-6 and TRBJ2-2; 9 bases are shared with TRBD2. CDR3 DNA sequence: TGTGCCAGCAGCTTTAGCGGGGGTGGCACCGGGGAGCTGTTTTTT. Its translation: CASSFSGGGTGELFF. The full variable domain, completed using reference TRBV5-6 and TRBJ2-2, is DAGVTQSPTHLIKTRGQQVTLRCSPKSGHDTVSWYQQALGQGPQFIFQYYEEEERQRGNFPDRFSGHQFPNYSSELNVNALLLGDSALYLCASSFSGGGTGELFFGEGSRLTVL.